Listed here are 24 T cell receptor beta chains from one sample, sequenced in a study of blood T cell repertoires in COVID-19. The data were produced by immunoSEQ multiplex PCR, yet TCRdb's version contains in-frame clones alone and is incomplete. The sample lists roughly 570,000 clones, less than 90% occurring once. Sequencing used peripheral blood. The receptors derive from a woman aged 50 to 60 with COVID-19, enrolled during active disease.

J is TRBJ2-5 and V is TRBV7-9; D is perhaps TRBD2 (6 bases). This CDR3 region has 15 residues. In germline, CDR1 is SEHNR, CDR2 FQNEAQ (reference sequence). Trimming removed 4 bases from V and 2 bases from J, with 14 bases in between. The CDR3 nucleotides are TGTGCCAGCAGCTCAGACCGGGACTTACAAGAGACCCAGTACTTC. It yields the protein CASSSDRDLQETQYF. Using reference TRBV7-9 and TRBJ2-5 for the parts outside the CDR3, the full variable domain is DTGVSQNPRHKITKRGQNVTFRCDPISEHNRLYWYRQTLGQGPEFLTYFQNEAQLEKSRLLSDRFSAERPKGSFSTLEIQRTEQGDSAMYLCASSSDRDLQETQYFGPGTRLLVL.

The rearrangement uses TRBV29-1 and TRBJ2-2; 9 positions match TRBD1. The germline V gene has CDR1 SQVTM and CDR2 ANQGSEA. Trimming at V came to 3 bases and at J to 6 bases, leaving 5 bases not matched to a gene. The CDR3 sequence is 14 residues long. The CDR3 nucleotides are TGCAGCGTTGACCGGACAGGGGTATCCGGGGAGCTGTTTTTT. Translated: CSVDRTGVSGELFF.

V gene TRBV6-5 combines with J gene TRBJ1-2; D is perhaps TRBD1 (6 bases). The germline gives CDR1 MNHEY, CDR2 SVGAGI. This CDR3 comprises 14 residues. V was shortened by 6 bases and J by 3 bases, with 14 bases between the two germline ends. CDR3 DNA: TGTGCCAGCAGCATAGAGGACAGAGACTATGGCTACACCTTC. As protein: CASSIEDRDYGYTF.

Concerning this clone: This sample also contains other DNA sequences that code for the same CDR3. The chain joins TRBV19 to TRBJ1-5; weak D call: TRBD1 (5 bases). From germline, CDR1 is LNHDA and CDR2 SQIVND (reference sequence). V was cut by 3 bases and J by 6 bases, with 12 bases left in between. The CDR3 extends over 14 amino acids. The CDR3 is CASSIGGRGQPQHF. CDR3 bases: TGTGCCAGTAGTATTGGAGGGAGGGGTCAGCCCCAGCATTTT.

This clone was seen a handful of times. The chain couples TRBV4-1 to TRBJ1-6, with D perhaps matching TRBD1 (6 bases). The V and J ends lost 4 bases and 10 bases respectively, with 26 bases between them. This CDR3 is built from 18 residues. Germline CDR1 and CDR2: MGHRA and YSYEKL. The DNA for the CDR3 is TGCGCCAGCAGCCCATACCCCAGCCCGGGCAGGGGTAAATCACCCCTCCACTTT. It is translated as CASSPYPSPGRGKSPLHF.

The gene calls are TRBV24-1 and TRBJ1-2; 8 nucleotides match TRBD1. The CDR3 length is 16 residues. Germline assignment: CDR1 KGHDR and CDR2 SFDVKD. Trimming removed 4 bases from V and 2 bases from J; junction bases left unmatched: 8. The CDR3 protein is CATSDGISGGNYGYTF. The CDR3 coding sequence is TGTGCCACCAGTGACGGGATATCAGGGGGCAACTATGGCTACACCTTC.

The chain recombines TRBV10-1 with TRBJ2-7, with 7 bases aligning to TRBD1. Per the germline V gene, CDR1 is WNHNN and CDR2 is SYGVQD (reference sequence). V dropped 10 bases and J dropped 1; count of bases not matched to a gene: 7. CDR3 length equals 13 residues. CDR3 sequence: CATSKGASYEQYF. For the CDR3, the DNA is TGCGCCACATCGAAGGGGGCTTCCTACGAGCAGTACTTC.

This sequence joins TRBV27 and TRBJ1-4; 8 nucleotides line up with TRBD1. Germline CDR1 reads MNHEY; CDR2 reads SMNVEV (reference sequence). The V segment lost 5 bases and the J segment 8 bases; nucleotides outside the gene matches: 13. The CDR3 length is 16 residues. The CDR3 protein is CASSRRQGQTREKLFF. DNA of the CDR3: TGTGCCAGCAGTAGGAGACAGGGGCAGACAAGGGAAAAACTGTTTTTT. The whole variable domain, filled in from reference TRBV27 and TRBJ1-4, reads EAQVTQNPRYLITVTGKKLTVTCSQNMNHEYMSWYRQDPGLGLRQIYYSMNVEVTDKGDVPEGYKVSRKEKRNFPLILESPSPNQTSLYFCASSRRQGQTREKLFFGSGTQLSVL.

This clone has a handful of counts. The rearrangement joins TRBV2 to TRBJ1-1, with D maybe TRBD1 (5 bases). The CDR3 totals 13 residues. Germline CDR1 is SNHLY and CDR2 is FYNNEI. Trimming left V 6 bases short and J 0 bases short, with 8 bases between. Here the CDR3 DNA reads TGTGCCAGCAGAGGACACGTGAACACTGAAGCTTTCTTT. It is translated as CASRGHVNTEAFF.

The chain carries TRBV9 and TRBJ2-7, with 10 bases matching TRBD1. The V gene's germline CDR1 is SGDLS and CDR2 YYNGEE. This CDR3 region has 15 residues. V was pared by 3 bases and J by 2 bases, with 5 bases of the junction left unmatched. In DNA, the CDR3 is TGTGCCAGCAGCGCGGGACAGGGGCTGCCCTACGAGCAGTACTTC. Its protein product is CASSAGQGLPYEQYF. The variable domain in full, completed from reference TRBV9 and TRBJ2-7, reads DSGVTQTPKHLITATGQRVTLRCSPRSGDLSVYWYQQSLDQGLQFLIQYYNGEERAKGNILERFSAQQFPDLHSELNLSSLELGDSALYFCASSAGQGLPYEQYFGPGTRLTVT.

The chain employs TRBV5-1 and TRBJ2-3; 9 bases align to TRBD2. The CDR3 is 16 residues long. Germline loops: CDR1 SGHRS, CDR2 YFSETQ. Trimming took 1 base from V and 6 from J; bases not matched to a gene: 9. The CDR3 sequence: CASSLSGRGGLDTQYF. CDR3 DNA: TGCGCCAGCAGCTTGTCCGGGCGGGGGGGCCTGGATACGCAGTATTTT.

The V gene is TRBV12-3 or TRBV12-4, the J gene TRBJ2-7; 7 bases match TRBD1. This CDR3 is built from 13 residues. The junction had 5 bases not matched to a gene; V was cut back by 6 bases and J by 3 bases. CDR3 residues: CASSRDSHYEQYF. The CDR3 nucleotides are TGTGCCAGCAGCCGGGACAGCCACTACGAGCAGTACTTC.

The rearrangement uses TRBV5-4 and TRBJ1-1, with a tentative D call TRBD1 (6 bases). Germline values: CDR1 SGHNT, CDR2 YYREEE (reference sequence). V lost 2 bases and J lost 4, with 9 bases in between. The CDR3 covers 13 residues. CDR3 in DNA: TGTGCCAGCAGCTTTACAGGGAGCACTGAAGCTTTCTTT. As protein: CASSFTGSTEAFF.

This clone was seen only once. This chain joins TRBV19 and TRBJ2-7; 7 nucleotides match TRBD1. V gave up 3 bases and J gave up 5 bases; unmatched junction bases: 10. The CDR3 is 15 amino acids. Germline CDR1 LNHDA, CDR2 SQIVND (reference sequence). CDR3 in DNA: TGTGCCAGTAGTATGAGTAGGGACAGCCCTAACGAGCAGTACTTC. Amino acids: CASSMSRDSPNEQYF.

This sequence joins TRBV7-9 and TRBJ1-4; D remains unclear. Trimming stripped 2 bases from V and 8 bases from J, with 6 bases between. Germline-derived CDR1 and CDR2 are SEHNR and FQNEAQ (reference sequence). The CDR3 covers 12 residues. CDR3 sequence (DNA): TGTGCCAGCAGCTTATCGGGGGAAAAACTGTTTTTT. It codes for CASSLSGEKLFF.

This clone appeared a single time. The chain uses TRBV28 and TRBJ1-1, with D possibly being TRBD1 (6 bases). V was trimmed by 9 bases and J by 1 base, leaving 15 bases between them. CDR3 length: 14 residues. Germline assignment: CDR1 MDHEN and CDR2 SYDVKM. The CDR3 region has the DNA TGTGCCAGTACGATTCCAGGGGAGAACACTGAAGCTTTCTTT. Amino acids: CASTIPGENTEAFF.

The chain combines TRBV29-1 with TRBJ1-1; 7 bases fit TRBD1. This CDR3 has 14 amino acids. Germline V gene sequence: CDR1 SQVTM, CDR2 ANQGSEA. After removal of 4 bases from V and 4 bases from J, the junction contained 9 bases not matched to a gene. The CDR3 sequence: CSVAELTGSTEAFF. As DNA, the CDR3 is TGCAGCGTTGCGGAATTGACAGGGAGCACTGAAGCTTTCTTT.

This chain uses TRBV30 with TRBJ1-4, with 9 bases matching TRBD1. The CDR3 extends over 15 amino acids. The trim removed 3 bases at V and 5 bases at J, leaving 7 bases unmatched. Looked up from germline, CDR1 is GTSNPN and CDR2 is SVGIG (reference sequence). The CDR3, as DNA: TGTGCCTGGAGCCCCGGACAGGGGCCAAATGAAAAACTGTTTTTT. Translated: CAWSPGQGPNEKLFF.

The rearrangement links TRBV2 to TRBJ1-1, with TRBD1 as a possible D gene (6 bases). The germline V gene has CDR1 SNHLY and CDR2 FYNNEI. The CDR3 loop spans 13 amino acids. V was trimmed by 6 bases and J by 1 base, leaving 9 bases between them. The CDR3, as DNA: TGTGCCAGCAGCCTAGGGGGGAACACTGAAGCTTTCTTT. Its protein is CASSLGGNTEAFF.

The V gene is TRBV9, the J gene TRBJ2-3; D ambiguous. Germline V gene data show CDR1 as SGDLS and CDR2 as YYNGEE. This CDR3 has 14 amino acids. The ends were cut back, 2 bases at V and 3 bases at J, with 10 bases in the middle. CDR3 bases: TGTGCCAGCAGCGTGAGACTGGAGACAGATACGCAGTATTTT. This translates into CASSVRLETDTQYF.

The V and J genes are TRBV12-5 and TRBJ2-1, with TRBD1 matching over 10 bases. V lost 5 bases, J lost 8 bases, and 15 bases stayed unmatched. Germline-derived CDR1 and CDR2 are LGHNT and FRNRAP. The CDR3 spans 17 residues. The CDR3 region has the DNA TGTGCTAGTGGTCCGTTGACAGGGGGCGGACTAAGGGATGAGCAGTTCTTC. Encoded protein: CASGPLTGGGLRDEQFF.

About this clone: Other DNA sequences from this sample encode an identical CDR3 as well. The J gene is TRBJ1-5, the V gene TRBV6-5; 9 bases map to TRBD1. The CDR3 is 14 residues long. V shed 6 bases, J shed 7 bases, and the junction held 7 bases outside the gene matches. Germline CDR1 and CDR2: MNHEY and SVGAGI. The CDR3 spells CASSLTGGGQPQHF. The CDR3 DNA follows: TGTGCCAGCAGCCTAACAGGGGGCGGGCAGCCCCAGCATTTT.

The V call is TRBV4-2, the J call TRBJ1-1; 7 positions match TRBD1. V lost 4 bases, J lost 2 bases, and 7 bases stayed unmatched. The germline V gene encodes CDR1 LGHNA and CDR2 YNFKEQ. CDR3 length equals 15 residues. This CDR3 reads CASSPLRDSNTEAFF. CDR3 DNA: TGTGCCAGCAGCCCGCTGCGGGACAGTAACACTGAAGCTTTCTTT.

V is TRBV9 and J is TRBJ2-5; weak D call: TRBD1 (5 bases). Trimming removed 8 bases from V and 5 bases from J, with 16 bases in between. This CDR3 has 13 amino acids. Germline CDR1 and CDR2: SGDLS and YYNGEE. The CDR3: CASSMVSGETQYF. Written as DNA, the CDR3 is TGTGCCAGTTCTATGGTGTCAGGGGAGACCCAGTACTTC.